The 12 T cell receptor beta chains listed next were all sequenced from one sample in a study of blood T cell repertoires in COVID-19. Method: immunoSEQ multiplex PCR; TCRdb's copy keeps in-frame clones and lacks some. The repertoire includes about 300,000 clones, roughly 88% of them detected once, and 9.4% sits in the top ten. Sequencing was carried out using peripheral blood. Every receptor here comes from a man between 18 and 35 years old with active or convalescent COVID-19.

The gene calls are TRBV6-1 and TRBJ2-3; D is uncertain. The CDR3 covers 11 residues. The germline V and J ends were trimmed by 6 bases and 3 bases, with 4 bases remaining between them. Germline loops: CDR1 MNHNS, CDR2 SASEGT. In DNA, the CDR3 is TGTGCCAGCAGCCAGACAGATACGCAGTATTTT. Translation: CASSQTDTQYF.

V usage is TRBV29-1 and J usage is TRBJ2-3; D might be TRBD1 (6 bases). The V and J ends lost 8 bases and 6 bases respectively, with 15 bases between them. The CDR3 runs to 12 residues. Germline CDR1 reads SQVTM; CDR2 reads ANQGSEA. The CDR3 region has the DNA TGCAGCTTTAACAGGGATTCTGATACGCAGTATTTT. It is translated as CSFNRDSDTQYF.

V usage is TRBV27 and J usage is TRBJ2-3, with D perhaps matching TRBD1 (6 bases). The CDR3 loop spans 15 amino acids. CDR1 MNHEY and CDR2 SMNVEV come from the germline V gene (reference sequence). V was cut by 3 bases and J by 0 bases, with 10 bases left in between. CDR3 nucleotide sequence: TGTGCCAGCAGTTTCGGGACACTTAGCACAGATACGCAGTATTTT. Translated, it gives CASSFGTLSTDTQYF.

This clone was counted once. The CDR3 region has the DNA TGTGCCAGCAGCCCCGATAGAAAAAAAGCTTTCTTT. Its translation is CASSPDRKKAFF. V and J are TRBV6-5 and TRBJ1-1; D unresolved. The CDR3 contains 12 residues. Trimming stripped 6 bases from V and 9 bases from J, with 14 bases between. The V gene's germline CDR1 is MNHEY and CDR2 SVGAGI.

This clone appeared a single time. The chain links TRBV19 to TRBJ1-3; D perhaps matches TRBD1 (5 bases). The CDR3 extends over 16 amino acids. From germline, CDR1 is LNHDA and CDR2 SQIVND (reference sequence). Trimming removed 5 bases at V and 0 bases at J, with 14 bases between. CDR3 residues: CASSFRGSGSGNTIYF. The CDR3 bases are TGTGCCAGTAGTTTCCGGGGGAGCGGCTCTGGAAACACCATATATTTT. The variable domain in full, completed from reference TRBV19 and TRBJ1-3, reads DGGITQSPKYLFRKEGQNVTLSCEQNLNHDAMYWYRQDPGQGLRLIYYSQIVNDFQKGDIAEGYSVSREKKESFPLTVTSAQKNPTAFYLCASSFRGSGSGNTIYFGEGSWLTVV.

V and J are TRBV6-5 and TRBJ2-3, with 7 bases identical to TRBD1. Germline V gene sequence: CDR1 MNHEY, CDR2 SVGAGI. V lost 6 bases, J lost 2 bases, and 5 bases stayed unmatched. The CDR3 has 14 amino acids. CDR3 in amino acids: CASRGDSSTDTQYF. The CDR3 coding sequence is TGTGCCAGCAGAGGGGACAGCTCCACAGATACGCAGTATTTT.

The CDR3 coding sequence is TGTGCCAGCTCACCACCCGTGAACACTGAAGCTTTCTTT. This translates into CASSPPVNTEAFF. This chain links TRBV18 with TRBJ1-1, with D uncertain. This CDR3 contains 13 residues. The V gene lost 0 bases and the J gene lost 0 bases, with 2 bases spanning the gap. Germline V CDR1 and CDR2: KGHSH, LQKENI. The full variable domain, rest sourced from reference TRBV18 and TRBJ1-1, is NAGVMQNPRHLVRRRGQEARLRCSPMKGHSHVYWYRQLPEEGLKFMVYLQKENIIDESGMPKERFSAEFPKEGPSILRIQQVVRGDSAAYFCASSPPVNTEAFFGQGTRLTVV.

This clone was seen a handful of times. The rearrangement joins TRBV4-1 to TRBJ1-3; the D is unclear. This CDR3 has 10 residues. V lost 8 bases and J 4 bases, leaving 3 bases between the germline ends. Per germline, CDR1 MGHRA and CDR2 YSYEKL. CDR3 in amino acids: CASEGNTIYF. As DNA, the CDR3 is TGCGCCAGCGAGGGAAACACCATATATTTT.

The CDR3 is CASSLEPGTSQPQHF. CDR3 DNA sequence: TGTGCCAGCAGCTTGGAACCAGGAACTAGCCAGCCCCAGCATTTT. This rearrangement joins TRBV5-4 to TRBJ1-5; D unresolved. The CDR3 totals 15 residues. Germline loops: CDR1 SGHNT, CDR2 YYREEE (reference sequence). Between the trimmed V and J ends, which lost 0 bases and 7 bases, there was a span of 14 bases.

This chain connects TRBV2 to TRBJ1-2, with 9 bases identical to TRBD1. V was clipped by 0 bases and J by 4 bases; unmatched bases: 12. The CDR3 sequence is 18 residues long. Germline loops: CDR1 SNHLY, CDR2 FYNNEI. CDR3 in DNA: TGTGCCAGCAGTGAAGCGGGGGGACAGGGCGATGTTGGCTATGGCTACACCTTC. Protein: CASSEAGGQGDVGYGYTF.

The chain carries TRBV5-1 and TRBJ1-3; D unresolved. Germline V gives CDR1 SGHRS, CDR2 YFSETQ. The V end was cut by 4 bases, the J end by 2 bases, with 13 bases between. This CDR3 has 15 residues. CDR3 sequence: CASSAGEMPGNTIYF. CDR3 nucleotides: TGCGCCAGCAGCGCCGGTGAGATGCCTGGAAACACCATATATTTT.

The chain combines TRBV19 with TRBJ2-5; a possible D gene is TRBD1 (6 bases). Per germline, CDR1 LNHDA and CDR2 SQIVND (reference sequence). The length of the CDR3 is 18 residues. Trimming cost V 6 bases and J 7 bases, with 30 bases left between them. CDR3 in amino acids: CASRQGVGRVGQEGTQYF. CDR3 bases: TGTGCCAGTAGACAGGGCGTAGGGAGAGTCGGGCAAGAGGGGACCCAGTACTTC.